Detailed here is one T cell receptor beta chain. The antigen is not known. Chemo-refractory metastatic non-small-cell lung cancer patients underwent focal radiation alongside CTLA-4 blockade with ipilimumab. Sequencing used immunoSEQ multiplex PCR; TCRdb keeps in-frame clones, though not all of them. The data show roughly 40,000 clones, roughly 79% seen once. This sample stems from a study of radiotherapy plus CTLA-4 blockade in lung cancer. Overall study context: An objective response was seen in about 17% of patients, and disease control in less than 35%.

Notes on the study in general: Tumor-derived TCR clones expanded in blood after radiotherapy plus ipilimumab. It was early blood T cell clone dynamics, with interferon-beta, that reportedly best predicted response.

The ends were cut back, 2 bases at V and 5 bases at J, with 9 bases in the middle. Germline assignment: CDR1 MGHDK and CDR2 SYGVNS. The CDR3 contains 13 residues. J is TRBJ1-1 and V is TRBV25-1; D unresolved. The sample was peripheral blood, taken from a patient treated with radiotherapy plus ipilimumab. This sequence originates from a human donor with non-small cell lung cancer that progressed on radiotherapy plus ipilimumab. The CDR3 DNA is TGTGCCAGCAGTGAAAGTTTTAGAACTGAAGCTTTCTTT. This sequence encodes CASSESFRTEAFF.